The source of this TCR beta chain is a study of Ad26.COV2.S vaccination and SARS-CoV-2 variants. Overall study findings and caveats: The breadth of spike-specific CD8+ and CD4+ T cell responses after vaccination was reportedly substantial.

In the case of this clone: The target antigen is unknown.

Assay used: immunoSEQ multiplex PCR; TCRdb lists only in-frame clones, some missing. Of some 180,000 clones in the sample, roughly 87% are singletons; the top ten hold 5.5% to 6%. CDR1 is MNHEY, CDR2 SVGAGI, per germline. The V and J ends lost 8 bases and 2 bases, in that order; junction bases with no gene match: 4. The CDR3 is made up of 13 amino acids. The specimen comprised peripheral blood, sampled after recovery from COVID-19. The V call is TRBV6-5, the J call TRBJ2-3; TRBD2 matches at 7 bases. This TCR derives from a human donor who had recovered from COVID-19. In DNA form, the CDR3 reads TGTGCCAGCGTGAGCGGGGACACAGATACGCAGTATTTT. Amino acid sequence: CASVSGDTDTQYF.